The rows below give T cell receptor beta chains drawn from one sample of a study of blood T cells in healthy people across ages. TCRdb called the 5' RACE reads again in MiXCR, with one record for every CDR3 protein. Here the sample spans some 1.5 million distinct CDR3 sequences, about 42% being singletons. Sequencing was done on a sample of blood. These TCRs come from a woman aged 18-29 years in good health. Each CDR3 is given with its conserved first and last residue. A D gene is named only where the DNA matches it firmly. Expanded clones are given a class, and other clones once, few, many or no size at all.

D gene	J gene	CDR3 length	V gene	clone size	CDR3 DNA	CDR3 protein
.	TRBJ1-2	15	TRBV13	.	TGTGCCAGCAGCTCTAGGACCGCCTCGGGGGAAGGCTACACCTTC	CASSSRTASGEGYTF
.	TRBJ1-1	16	TRBV4-1	.	TGCGCCAGCAGCCTCCCTTTGACCCGGGGAGGCACTGAAGCTTTCTTT	CASSLPLTRGGTEAFF
.	TRBJ2-5	14	TRBV11-2	few	TGTGCCAGCAGCTTAGATCTACGACGGGAGACCCAGTACTTC	CASSLDLRRETQYF
TRBD1	TRBJ2-7	16	TRBV7-8	.	TGTGCCAGCAGCTTAGCCCGGGACAGGGCCGCCTACGAGCAGTACTTC	CASSLARDRAAYEQYF
.	TRBJ2-4	18	TRBV20-1	few	TGCAGTGCTAGAGCGTGGGGGACGGGGTTCCTAGCCAAAAACATTCAGTACTTC	CSARAWGTGFLAKNIQYF
.	TRBJ1-5	13	TRBV6-5	many	TGTGCCAGCAGTTACTCGTCGGGGCAGCCCCAGCATTTT	CASSYSSGQPQHF
TRBD1	TRBJ2-3	17	TRBV7-2	.	TGTGCCAGCAGCCTTACCCTCTTACAGGGGGGCACAGATACGCAGTATTTT	CASSLTLLQGGTDTQYF
.	TRBJ1-2	13	TRBV6-6	.	TGTGCCAGCAGCCGACAGAGCCCCCTAGGCTACACCTTC	CASSRQSPLGYTF
.	TRBJ1-1	18	TRBV13	.	TGTGCCAGCAGTCATTCTCGTCAAACAGGGCCGGTGTATCCGGAAGCTTTCTTT	CASSHSRQTGPVYPEAFF
TRBD2	TRBJ2-3	16	TRBV5-1	.	TGCGCCAGCAGCTCTACGGCTAGCGGGGGGGCAGATACGCAGTATTTT	CASSSTASGGADTQYF
.	TRBJ1-1	14	TRBV12-3/TRBV12-4	.	TGTGCCAGCAGTTTCCGGGCCACAGAAAGTGAAGCTTTCTTT	CASSFRATESEAFF
TRBD1	TRBJ1-2	18	TRBV28	.	TGTGCCAGCAGTTTCCTCCCGGGACAGGGGGCTTTTGGCTATGGCTACACCTTC	CASSFLPGQGAFGYGYTF
TRBD2	TRBJ2-3	16	TRBV5-1	.	TGCGCCAGCAGCAAGACTGAAGCGGGAGGACAAGATACGCAGTATTTT	CASSKTEAGGQDTQYF
TRBD1	TRBJ1-1	14	TRBV7-2	.	TGTGCCAGCAGCTTTTCGGGACAGGGGACTGAAGCTTTCTTT	CASSFSGQGTEAFF
.	TRBJ1-4	14	TRBV15	.	TGTGCCACCAGCAGAGCCCGGGGTTTTGAAAAACTGTTTTTT	CATSRARGFEKLFF
.	TRBJ2-5	15	TRBV7-2	.	TGTGCCAGCAGCTTAGGTGGGAGGCTCCAAGAGACCCAGTACTTC	CASSLGGRLQETQYF
.	TRBJ1-6	13	TRBV9	few	TGTGCCAGCAGCGTAGAGAATAATTCACCCCTCCACTTT	CASSVENNSPLHF
.	TRBJ1-2	13	TRBV29-1	.	TGCAGCGTGGAACAGGGTTTGGCCTATGGCTACACCTTC	CSVEQGLAYGYTF
TRBD2	TRBJ2-3	14	TRBV12-3/TRBV12-4	.	TGTGCCAGCAGTCCCGGGACTAGCAGAGATACGCAGTATTTT	CASSPGTSRDTQYF
.	TRBJ1-5	13	TRBV15	.	TGTGCCACCAGCAGAGAGGCGGACCAGCCCCAGCATTTT	CATSREADQPQHF
TRBD1	TRBJ1-4	15	TRBV29-1	.	TGCAGCGTGGGCCTCCGGGACAGAATTAATGAAAAACTGTTTTTT	CSVGLRDRINEKLFF
TRBD2	TRBJ2-1	14	TRBV6-2/TRBV6-3	.	TGTGCCAGCAGGTCTAGCGGGGCCCACAATGAGCAGTTCTTC	CASRSSGAHNEQFF
.	TRBJ1-1	15	TRBV14	.	TGTGCCAGCAGCCAAGTCCCAGGGAGGGACACTGAAGCTTTCTTT	CASSQVPGRDTEAFF
.	TRBJ2-3	16	TRBV7-2	.	TGTGCCAGCCAACCTCAAGGGACGGTCAGCACAGATACGCAGTATTTT	CASQPQGTVSTDTQYF